This note documents a single T cell receptor (beta chain) sequence. Its target is unknown. The data originate from a study of shared clonotypes between healthy human individuals. Background on the study: Donors were a couple of women and a few men aged 18 to 49.

Those who donated were healthy HIV-negative adults, with no recent acute infections or vaccinations reported. Notes on the study in general: Generation probabilities were higher for clonotypes shared across all four sorted-subset donors than for unshared ones. How much donors shared clonotypes was expected to be affected by sequencing depth.

Germline-derived CDR1 and CDR2 are WNHNN and SYGVQD (reference sequence). CDR3 size: 17 residues. Unmatched junction bases numbered 7, after V lost 0 bases and J lost 1 base. Sequenced by immunoSEQ multiplex PCR; TCRdb stores in-frame clones only, minus some. The data show millions of clones, roughly 94% seen once. The J gene is TRBJ2-5, the V gene TRBV10-1; the match to TRBD1 covers 8 bases. This TCR came from a man aged 18 to 30 in good health. The sequenced material came from naive CD4+ T cells sorted from blood. Subset noted: CD45RA+ positively selected. The DNA of the CDR3 is TGCGCCAGCAGTGAGTCTGGACAGGGATCGGCCCAAGAGACCCAGTACTTC. Protein sequence: CASSESGQGSAQETQYF.